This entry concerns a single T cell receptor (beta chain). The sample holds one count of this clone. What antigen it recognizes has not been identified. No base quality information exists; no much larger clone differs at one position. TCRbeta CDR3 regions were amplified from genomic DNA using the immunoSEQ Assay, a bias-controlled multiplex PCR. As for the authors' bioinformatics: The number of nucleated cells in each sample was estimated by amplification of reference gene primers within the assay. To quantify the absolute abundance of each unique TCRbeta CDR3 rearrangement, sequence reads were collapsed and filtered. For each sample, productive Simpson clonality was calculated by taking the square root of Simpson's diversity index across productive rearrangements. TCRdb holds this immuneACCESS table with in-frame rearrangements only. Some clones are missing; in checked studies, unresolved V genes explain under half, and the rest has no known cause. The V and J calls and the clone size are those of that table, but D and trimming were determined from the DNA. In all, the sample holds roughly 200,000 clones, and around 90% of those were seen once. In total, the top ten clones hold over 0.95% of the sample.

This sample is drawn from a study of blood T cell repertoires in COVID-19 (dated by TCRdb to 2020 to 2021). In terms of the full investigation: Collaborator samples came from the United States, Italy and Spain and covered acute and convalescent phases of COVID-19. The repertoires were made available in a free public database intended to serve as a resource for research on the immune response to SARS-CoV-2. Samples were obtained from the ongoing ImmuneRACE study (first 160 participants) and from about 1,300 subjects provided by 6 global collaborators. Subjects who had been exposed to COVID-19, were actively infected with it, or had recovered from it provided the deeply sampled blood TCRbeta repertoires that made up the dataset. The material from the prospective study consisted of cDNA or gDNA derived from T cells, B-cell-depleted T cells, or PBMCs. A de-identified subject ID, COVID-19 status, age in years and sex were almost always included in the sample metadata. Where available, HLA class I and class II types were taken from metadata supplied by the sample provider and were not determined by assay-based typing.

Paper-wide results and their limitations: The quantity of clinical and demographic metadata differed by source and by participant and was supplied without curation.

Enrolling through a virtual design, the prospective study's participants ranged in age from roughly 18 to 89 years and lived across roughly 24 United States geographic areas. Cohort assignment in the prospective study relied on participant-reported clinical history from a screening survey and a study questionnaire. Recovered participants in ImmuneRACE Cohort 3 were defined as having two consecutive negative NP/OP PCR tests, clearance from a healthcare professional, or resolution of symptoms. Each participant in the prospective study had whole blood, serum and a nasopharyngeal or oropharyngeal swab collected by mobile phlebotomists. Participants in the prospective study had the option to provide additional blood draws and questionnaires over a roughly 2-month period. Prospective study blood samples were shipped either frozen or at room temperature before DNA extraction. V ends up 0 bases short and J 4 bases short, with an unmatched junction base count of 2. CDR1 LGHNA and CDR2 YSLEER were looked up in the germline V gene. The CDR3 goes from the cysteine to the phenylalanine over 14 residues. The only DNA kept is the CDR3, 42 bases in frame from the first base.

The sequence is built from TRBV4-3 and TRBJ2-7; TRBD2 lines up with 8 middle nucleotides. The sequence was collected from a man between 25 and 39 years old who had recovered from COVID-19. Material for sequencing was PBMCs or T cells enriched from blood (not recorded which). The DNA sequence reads TGCGCCAGCAGCCAAGATGCTAGCGGGTACGAGCAGTACTTC. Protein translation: CASSQDASGYEQYF.